This T cell receptor beta chain stems from a study of T cells after yellow fever vaccination. Study-wide context: Fractions of limited cellularity were prepared by means of SMART-Seq v4 Ultra Low Input. General study findings and limits: Sorted repertoires could include abundant contaminating clonotypes from bulk cells.

Germline loops: CDR1 MRHNA, CDR2 SNTAGT. The CDR3 is made up of 14 amino acids. Trimming took 4 bases from V and 4 from J, leaving 10 bases between them. This clonotype was seen only a few times. Its specificity is unknown. In TCRdb, the 5' RACE reads were re-called with MiXCR into one record per CDR3 protein. This table holds about 330,000 distinct CDR3 sequences, roughly 8.6% found once. Sequenced material: PBMCs, taken roughly 47 days after the first yellow fever vaccination. The chain joins TRBV6-4 to TRBJ2-2; D uncertain. The TCR was taken from a man between 18 and 35 years old who received the YFV17D yellow fever vaccine. CDR3 bases: TGTGCCAGCAGTGCGGGCCCTGGCACCGGGGAGCTGTTTTTT. As protein: CASSAGPGTGELFF.